A selection of T cell receptor beta chains follows, all from one sample in a study of blood T cell repertoires in COVID-19. This table comes from immunoSEQ multiplex PCR, and its TCRdb copy is limited to in-frame clones, with some not included. This sample has hundreds of thousands of clones, with less than 90% found just once. Material for sequencing was PBMCs or T cells enriched from blood (not recorded which). Every receptor here comes from a woman aged 55-70 years who had recovered from COVID-19. The CDR3 runs from the conserved cysteine through the conserved F or W. The order of the fields is D gene, clone size, J gene, V gene, CDR3 protein, CDR3 DNA. A D gene is named only where the DNA matches it firmly. Where a row states a size, it is once, few, many or the class of an expanded clone; other rows omit it.

D: .; size: .; J: TRBJ1-2; V: TRBV5-1; CDR3: CASKGGATANYGYTF; DNA: TGCGCCAGCAAGGGCGGGGCAACCGCTAACTATGGCTACACCTTC
D: .; size: .; J: TRBJ1-1; V: TRBV3-1/TRBV3-2; CDR3: CASSQGGHGGAFF; DNA: TGTGCCAGCAGCCAAGGGGGGCACGGGGGGGCTTTCTTT
D: .; size: .; J: TRBJ1-1; V: TRBV12-5; CDR3: CASALYSGTEAFF; DNA: TGTGCTAGTGCCCTATACAGCGGGACTGAAGCTTTCTTT
D: .; size: .; J: TRBJ2-1; V: TRBV29-1; CDR3: CSGYAGANEQFF; DNA: TGCAGCGGTTATGCAGGGGCCAATGAGCAGTTCTTC
D: TRBD1; size: .; J: TRBJ1-4; V: TRBV27; CDR3: CASSLYGTESTNEKLFF; DNA: TGTGCCAGCAGTTTATACGGGACAGAGAGCACCAATGAAAAACTGTTTTTT
D: TRBD1; size: .; J: TRBJ2-2; V: TRBV27; CDR3: CASSFRWTGNTGELFF; DNA: TGTGCCAGCAGTTTCCGCTGGACAGGGAACACCGGGGAGCTGTTTTTT
D: TRBD1; size: .; J: TRBJ2-1; V: TRBV3-1/TRBV3-2; CDR3: CASSQGQGQFF; DNA: TGTGCCAGCAGCCAAGGACAGGGCCAGTTCTTC
D: .; size: .; J: TRBJ2-5; V: TRBV5-1; CDR3: CASTPKTQPFQETQYF; DNA: TGCGCCAGCACCCCCAAGACTCAGCCCTTTCAAGAGACCCAGTACTTC
D: .; size: .; J: TRBJ1-6; V: TRBV28; CDR3: CASSPGGVPRSYNSPLHF; DNA: TGTGCCAGCAGTCCTGGGGGGGTCCCCCGTTCCTATAATTCACCCCTCCACTTT
D: .; size: .; J: TRBJ1-4; V: TRBV19; CDR3: CASSQEGGTNEKLFF; DNA: TGTGCCAGTAGTCAGGAAGGTGGAACTAATGAAAAACTGTTTTTT
D: TRBD1; size: once; J: TRBJ1-3; V: TRBV18; CDR3: CASSPQTGGSGNTIYF; DNA: TGTGCCAGCTCACCCCAGACAGGGGGCTCTGGAAACACCATATATTTT
D: TRBD1; size: .; J: TRBJ2-1; V: TRBV13; CDR3: CASSSGDRGDHEQFF; DNA: TGTGCCAGCAGCTCCGGGGACAGGGGCGACCATGAGCAGTTCTTC
D: .; size: .; J: TRBJ1-3; V: TRBV6-5; CDR3: CASSSDGDSGNTIYF; DNA: TGTGCCAGCAGTTCTGACGGAGACTCTGGAAACACCATATATTTT
D: TRBD2; size: once; J: TRBJ2-3; V: TRBV5-1; CDR3: CASSVPGTSPTHPTDTQYF; DNA: TGCGCCAGCAGCGTTCCCGGGACTAGTCCCACCCACCCCACAGATACGCAGTATTTT
D: .; size: .; J: TRBJ2-1; V: TRBV6-5; CDR3: CASSYSGVSSYNEQFF; DNA: TGTGCCAGCAGTTACTCGGGAGTAAGCTCCTACAATGAGCAGTTCTTC
D: .; size: many; J: TRBJ1-1; V: TRBV28; CDR3: CASRIGGVATEAFF; DNA: TGTGCCAGCCGGATTGGGGGGGTTGCCACTGAAGCTTTCTTT
D: .; size: .; J: TRBJ2-2; V: TRBV5-1; CDR3: CASEGSRTGELFF; DNA: TGCGCCAGCGAGGGAAGTCGGACCGGGGAGCTGTTTTTT
D: TRBD2; size: .; J: TRBJ2-1; V: TRBV7-6; CDR3: CASSLGVAGGLDEQFF; DNA: TGTGCCAGCAGCTTAGGCGTAGCGGGGGGGCTGGATGAGCAGTTCTTC
D: .; size: .; J: TRBJ1-6; V: TRBV2; CDR3: CASSEAGRGSPLHF; DNA: TGTGCCAGCAGTGAAGCGGGCAGGGGATCCCCCCTCCACTTT
D: TRBD1; size: .; J: TRBJ2-1; V: TRBV5-1; CDR3: CASTYGTGGYNEQFF; DNA: TGCGCCAGCACATACGGGACAGGGGGCTACAATGAGCAGTTCTTC
D: .; size: .; J: TRBJ2-2; V: TRBV7-2; CDR3: CASSLGGHSSGELFF; DNA: TGTGCCAGCAGCTTAGGGGGACATTCCTCCGGGGAGCTGTTTTTT
D: TRBD2; size: .; J: TRBJ2-2; V: TRBV2; CDR3: CASSGLAGNTGELFF; DNA: TGTGCCAGCTCGGGACTAGCGGGGAACACCGGGGAGCTGTTTTTT
D: TRBD1; size: .; J: TRBJ2-7; V: TRBV10-3; CDR3: CAISENRGRGDEQYF; DNA: TGTGCCATCAGTGAGAACAGGGGGCGCGGGGACGAGCAGTACTTC
D: .; size: .; J: TRBJ1-2; V: TRBV9; CDR3: CASSVDPGSSGSGYTF; DNA: TGTGCCAGCAGCGTAGATCCGGGGTCCTCGGGGAGCGGCTACACCTTC